This T cell receptor beta chain was documented in a study of breast tumors, draining lymph nodes, adjacent tissues. The sample holds a few counts of this clonotype. The lymph nodes were axillary draining lymph nodes from breast cancer patients. Trimming took 4 bases from V and 5 from J; bases not matched to a gene: 11. The germline gives CDR1 MNHNS, CDR2 SASEGT. CDR3 size: 15 residues. TCRdb reprocessed the multiplex PCR reads with MiXCR, giving one entry per CDR3 protein. The profile covers 170,000 or so distinct CDR3 sequences, with 30% to 35% appearing a single time and approximately 4.3% taken by the ten largest.

This TCR was recovered from a female donor with breast cancer. Some clones in this sample may be carry-over from other donors' samples. Sequenced: axillary lymph node tissue. The chain has TRBV6-1 and TRBJ2-7; the match to TRBD2 covers 7 bases. CDR3 residues: CASSARLAGFHEQYF. The CDR3 coding sequence is TGTGCCAGCAGTGCACGACTAGCAGGGTTCCACGAGCAGTACTTC.